The sequence of this TCR beta chain was determined in a study of shared clonotypes between healthy human individuals. Study-wide results and limits: Represented genetic and exposure-history diversity was restricted by having few donors. Estimated clonotype richness was generally higher in naive than memory subsets.

Regarding this clone: Its specificity is not known.

Caucasian adults residing in Nashville, Tennessee made up all the donors. Repertoires were generated with immunoSEQ multiplex PCR, while TCRdb's copy carries only in-frame clones and drops some. The sample holds a few million clones, over 90% seen once. This receptor was obtained from a man between 18 and 29 years old in good health. Some clones in this sample may be carry-over from other donors' samples. The sequencing input was naive CD4+ T cells from PBMCs. Subset described: CD45RA+ positively selected.

This CDR3 reads CASSLSRTGGPEAFF. In nucleotides, the CDR3 is TGTGCCAGCAGCTTGTCTCGGACAGGGGGCCCTGAAGCTTTCTTT. The chain recombines TRBV7-9 with TRBJ1-1; 11 bases are shared with TRBD1. This CDR3 contains 15 residues. Germline V gene sequence: CDR1 SEHNR, CDR2 FQNEAQ (reference sequence). Trimming cost V 3 bases and J 6 bases; bases outside gene matches: 6.